Reported below is one T cell receptor (beta chain). Its antigen is still unknown. This entry comes from a study of T cell repertoires in ileal Crohn's disease. Whole-study findings and limits: Postoperative endoscopy occurred within one year, median about 6.9 months.

Libraries were prepared by immunoSEQ multiplex PCR; TCRdb keeps only in-frame clonotypes and omits some of them. The sample has about 62,000 clones, roughly 91% seen once. The CDR3 extends over 15 amino acids. Germline V gene data show CDR1 as MNHEY and CDR2 as SMNVEV (reference sequence). J lost 4 bases, V lost 4 bases, and 7 bases had no gene match. As for time point: neoterminal ileum biopsy at postoperative endoscopy, about 6 months after surgery. The clonotype was recovered from an adult with Crohn's disease. Sequencing input: ileal tissue. The chain uses TRBV27 and TRBJ2-1, with 7 bases matching TRBD2. The CDR3 DNA reads as TGTGCCAGCAGTTCTCGGACGGGAGGATACAATGAGCAGTTCTTC. As protein: CASSSRTGGYNEQFF.